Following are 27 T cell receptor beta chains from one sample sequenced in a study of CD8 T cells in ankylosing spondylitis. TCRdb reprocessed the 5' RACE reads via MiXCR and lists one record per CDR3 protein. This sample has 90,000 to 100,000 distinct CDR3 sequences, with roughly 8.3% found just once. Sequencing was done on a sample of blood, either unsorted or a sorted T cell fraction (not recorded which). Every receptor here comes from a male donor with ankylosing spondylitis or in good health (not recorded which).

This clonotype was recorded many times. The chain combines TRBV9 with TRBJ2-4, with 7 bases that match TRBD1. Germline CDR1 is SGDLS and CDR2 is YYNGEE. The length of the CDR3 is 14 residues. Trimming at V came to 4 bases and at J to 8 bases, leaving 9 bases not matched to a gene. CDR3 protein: CASSPGTGQDIQYF. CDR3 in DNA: TGTGCCAGCAGCCCGGGGACCGGACAGGACATTCAGTACTTC.

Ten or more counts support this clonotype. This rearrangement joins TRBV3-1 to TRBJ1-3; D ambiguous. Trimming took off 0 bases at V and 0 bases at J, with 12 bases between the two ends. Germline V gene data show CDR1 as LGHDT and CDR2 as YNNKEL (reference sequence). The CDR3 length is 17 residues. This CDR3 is CASSQDPGYGSGNTIYF. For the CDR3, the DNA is TGTGCCAGCAGCCAAGATCCTGGGTACGGCTCTGGAAACACCATATATTTT.

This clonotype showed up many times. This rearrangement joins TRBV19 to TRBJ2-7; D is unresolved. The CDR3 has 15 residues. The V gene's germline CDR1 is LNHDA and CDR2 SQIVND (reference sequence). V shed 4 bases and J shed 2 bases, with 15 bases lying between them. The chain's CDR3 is CASSNSLRGTYEQYF. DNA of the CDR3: TGTGCCAGTAGTAACTCCCTTCGCGGCACCTACGAGCAGTACTTC.

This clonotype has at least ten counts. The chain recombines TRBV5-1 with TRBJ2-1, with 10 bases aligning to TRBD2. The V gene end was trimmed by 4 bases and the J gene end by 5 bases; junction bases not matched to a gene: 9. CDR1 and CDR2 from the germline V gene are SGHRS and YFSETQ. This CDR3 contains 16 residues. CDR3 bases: TGCGCCAGCAGCCCGACGACTAGCGGGCGACACAATGAGCAGTTCTTC. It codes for CASSPTTSGRHNEQFF. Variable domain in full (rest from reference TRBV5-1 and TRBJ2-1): KAGVTQTPRYLIKTRGQQVTLSCSPISGHRSVSWYQQTPGQGLQFLFEYFSETQRNKGNFPGRFSGRQFSNSRSEMNVSTLELGDSALYLCASSPTTSGRHNEQFFGPGTRLTVL.

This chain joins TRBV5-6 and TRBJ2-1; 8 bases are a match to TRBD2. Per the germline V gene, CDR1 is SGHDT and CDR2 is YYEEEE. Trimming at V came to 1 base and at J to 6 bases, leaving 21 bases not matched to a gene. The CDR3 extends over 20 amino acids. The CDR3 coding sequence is TGTGCCAGCAGCTTGTCGTCGGGGATCTATTCAGCCGGGAGGGCCAATGAGCAGTTCTTC. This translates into CASSLSSGIYSAGRANEQFF. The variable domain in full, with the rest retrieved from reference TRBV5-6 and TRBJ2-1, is DAGVTQSPTHLIKTRGQQVTLRCSPKSGHDTVSWYQQALGQGPQFIFQYYEEEERQRGNFPDRFSGHQFPNYSSELNVNALLLGDSALYLCASSLSSGIYSAGRANEQFFGPGTRLTVL.

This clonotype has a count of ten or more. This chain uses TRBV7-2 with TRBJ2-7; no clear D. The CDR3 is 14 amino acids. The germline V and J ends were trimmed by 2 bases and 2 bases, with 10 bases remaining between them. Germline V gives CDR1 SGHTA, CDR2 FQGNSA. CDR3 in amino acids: CASSLPPVTYEQYF. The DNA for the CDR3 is TGTGCCAGCAGCTTACCCCCAGTAACCTACGAGCAGTACTTC.

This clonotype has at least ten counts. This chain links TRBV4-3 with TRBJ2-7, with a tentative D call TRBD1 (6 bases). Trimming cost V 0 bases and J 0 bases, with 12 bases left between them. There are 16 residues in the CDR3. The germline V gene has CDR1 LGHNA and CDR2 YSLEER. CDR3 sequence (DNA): TGCGCCAGCAGCCAAGATTGGACAGCCGACTCCTACGAGCAGTACTTC. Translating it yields CASSQDWTADSYEQYF.

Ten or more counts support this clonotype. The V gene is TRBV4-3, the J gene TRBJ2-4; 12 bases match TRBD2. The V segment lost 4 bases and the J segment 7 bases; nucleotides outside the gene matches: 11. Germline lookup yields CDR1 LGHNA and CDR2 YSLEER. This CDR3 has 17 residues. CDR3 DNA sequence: TGCGCCAGCAGCCCAAGACTAGCGGGGGCCTTAGGGAACATTCAGTACTTC. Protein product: CASSPRLAGALGNIQYF.

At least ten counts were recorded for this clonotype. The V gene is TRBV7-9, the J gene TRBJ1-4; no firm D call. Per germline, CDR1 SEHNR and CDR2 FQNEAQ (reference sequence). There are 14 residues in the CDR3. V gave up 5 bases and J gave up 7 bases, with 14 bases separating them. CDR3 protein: CASSGRTEPEKLFF. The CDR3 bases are TGTGCCAGCAGCGGACGGACCGAGCCTGAAAAACTGTTTTTT.

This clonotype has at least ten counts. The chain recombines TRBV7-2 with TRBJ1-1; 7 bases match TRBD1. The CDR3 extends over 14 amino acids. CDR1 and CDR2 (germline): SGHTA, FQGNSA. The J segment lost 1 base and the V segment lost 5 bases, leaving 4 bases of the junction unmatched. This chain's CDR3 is CASSPRQGNTEAFF. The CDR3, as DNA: TGTGCCAGCAGCCCCCGACAGGGGAACACTGAAGCTTTCTTT.

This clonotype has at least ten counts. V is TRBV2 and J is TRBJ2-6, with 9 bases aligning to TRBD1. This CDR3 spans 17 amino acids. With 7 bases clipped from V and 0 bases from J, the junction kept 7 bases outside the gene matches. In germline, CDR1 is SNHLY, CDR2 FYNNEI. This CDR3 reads CASTRGQGRSGANVLTF. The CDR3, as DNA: TGTGCCAGCACACGCGGACAGGGGCGCTCTGGGGCCAACGTCCTGACTTTC.

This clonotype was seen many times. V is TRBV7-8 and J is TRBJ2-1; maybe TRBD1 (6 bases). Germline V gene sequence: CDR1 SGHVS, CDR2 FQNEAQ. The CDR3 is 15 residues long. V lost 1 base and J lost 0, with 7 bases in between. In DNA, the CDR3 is TGTGCCAGCAGCTTAGAGGGGGTCTCCTACAATGAGCAGTTCTTC. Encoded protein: CASSLEGVSYNEQFF.

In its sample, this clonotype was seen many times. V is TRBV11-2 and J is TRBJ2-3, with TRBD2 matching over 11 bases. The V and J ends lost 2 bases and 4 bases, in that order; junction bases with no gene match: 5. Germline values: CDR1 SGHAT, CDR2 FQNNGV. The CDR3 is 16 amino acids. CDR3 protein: CASSLLLAGEADTQYF. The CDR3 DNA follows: TGTGCCAGCAGCTTATTACTAGCGGGAGAAGCAGATACGCAGTATTTT.

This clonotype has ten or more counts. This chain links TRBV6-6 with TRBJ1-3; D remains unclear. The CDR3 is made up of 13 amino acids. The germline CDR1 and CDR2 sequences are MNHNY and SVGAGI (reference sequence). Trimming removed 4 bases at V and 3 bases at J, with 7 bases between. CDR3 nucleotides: TGTGCCAGCAGTTTTACCATTGGAAACACCATATATTTT. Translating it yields CASSFTIGNTIYF.

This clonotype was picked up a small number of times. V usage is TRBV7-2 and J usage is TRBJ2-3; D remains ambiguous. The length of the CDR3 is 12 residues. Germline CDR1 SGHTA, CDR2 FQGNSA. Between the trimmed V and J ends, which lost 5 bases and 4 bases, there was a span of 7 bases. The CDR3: CASSPNADTQYF. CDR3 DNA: TGTGCCAGCAGCCCAAACGCAGATACGCAGTATTTT.

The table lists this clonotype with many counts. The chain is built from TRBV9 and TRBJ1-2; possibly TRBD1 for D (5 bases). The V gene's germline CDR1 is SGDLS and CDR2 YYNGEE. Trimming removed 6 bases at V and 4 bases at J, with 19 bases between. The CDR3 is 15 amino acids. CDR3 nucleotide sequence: TGTGCCAGCACCGATCGCTCGGGGGGGAGCTATGGCTACACCTTC. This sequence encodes CASTDRSGGSYGYTF.

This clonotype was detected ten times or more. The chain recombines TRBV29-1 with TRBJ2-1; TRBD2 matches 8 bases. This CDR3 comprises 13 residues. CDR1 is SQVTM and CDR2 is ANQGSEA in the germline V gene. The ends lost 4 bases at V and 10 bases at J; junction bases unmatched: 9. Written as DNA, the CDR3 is TGCAGCGTTGCCGGAGGACTAGCCGGGGAGCAGTTCTTC. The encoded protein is CSVAGGLAGEQFF.

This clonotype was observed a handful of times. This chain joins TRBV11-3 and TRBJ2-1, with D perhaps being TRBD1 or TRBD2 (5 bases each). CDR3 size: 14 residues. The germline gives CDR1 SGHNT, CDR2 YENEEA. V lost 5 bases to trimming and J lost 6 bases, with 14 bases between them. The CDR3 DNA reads TGTGCCAGCAGCGCCGGGGCCTTCACCAATGAGCAGTTCTTC. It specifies CASSAGAFTNEQFF.

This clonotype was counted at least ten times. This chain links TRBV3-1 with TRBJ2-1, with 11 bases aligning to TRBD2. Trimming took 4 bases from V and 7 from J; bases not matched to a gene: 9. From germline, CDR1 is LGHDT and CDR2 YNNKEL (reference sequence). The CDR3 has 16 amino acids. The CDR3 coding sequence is TGTGCCAGCAGCCCGAAACTAGCGGGAGCTGGGAATGAGCAGTTCTTC. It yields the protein CASSPKLAGAGNEQFF.

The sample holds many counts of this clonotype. The DNA of the CDR3 is TGCAGTGCTAGAGTAGGCAGCTTCTACGAGCAGTACTTC. Translated: CSARVGSFYEQYF. The chain uses TRBV20-1 and TRBJ2-7; D is ambiguous. CDR1 is DFQATT and CDR2 is SNEGSKA in the germline V gene (reference sequence). This CDR3 is built from 13 residues. Trimming left V 1 base short and J 3 bases short, with 10 bases between.

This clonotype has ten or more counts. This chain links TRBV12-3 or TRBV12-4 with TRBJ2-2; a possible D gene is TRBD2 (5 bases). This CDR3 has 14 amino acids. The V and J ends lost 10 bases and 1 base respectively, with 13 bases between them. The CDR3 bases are TGTGCCACCTCCAGAGGGATGAACACCGGGGAGCTGTTTTTT. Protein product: CATSRGMNTGELFF.

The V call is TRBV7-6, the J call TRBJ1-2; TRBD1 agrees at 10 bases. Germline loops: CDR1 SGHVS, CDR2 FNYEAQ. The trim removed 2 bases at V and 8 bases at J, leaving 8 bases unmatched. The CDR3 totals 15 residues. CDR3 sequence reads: CASSLKRQGAQGYTF. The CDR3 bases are TGTGCCAGCAGCTTAAAAAGACAGGGGGCTCAGGGCTACACCTTC.

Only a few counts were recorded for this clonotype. In DNA form, the CDR3 reads TGTGCCAGCAGCCCGGCGGGGACCTATGGCTACACCTTC. This codes for CASSPAGTYGYTF. The V gene is TRBV27, the J gene TRBJ1-2; D perhaps matches TRBD1 (5 bases). V lost 6 bases, J lost 4 bases, and 12 bases lay in between. The V gene's germline CDR1 is MNHEY and CDR2 SMNVEV (reference sequence). The CDR3 is 13 amino acids.

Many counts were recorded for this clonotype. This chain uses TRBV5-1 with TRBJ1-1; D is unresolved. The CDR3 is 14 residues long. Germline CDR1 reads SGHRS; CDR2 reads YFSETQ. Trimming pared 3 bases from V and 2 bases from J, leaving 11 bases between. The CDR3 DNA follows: TGCGCCAGCAGCTCTCGGACGGTTAACACTGAAGCTTTCTTT. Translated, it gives CASSSRTVNTEAFF. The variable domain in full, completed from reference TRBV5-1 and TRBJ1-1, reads KAGVTQTPRYLIKTRGQQVTLSCSPISGHRSVSWYQQTPGQGLQFLFEYFSETQRNKGNFPGRFSGRQFSNSRSEMNVSTLELGDSALYLCASSSRTVNTEAFFGQGTRLTVV.

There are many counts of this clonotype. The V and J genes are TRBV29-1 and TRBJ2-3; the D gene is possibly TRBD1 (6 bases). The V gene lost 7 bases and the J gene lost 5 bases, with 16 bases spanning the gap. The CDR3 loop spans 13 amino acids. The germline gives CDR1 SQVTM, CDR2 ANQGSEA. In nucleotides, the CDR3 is TGCAGCGCAACTACAGGGTCCGGAGATACGCAGTATTTT. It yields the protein CSATTGSGDTQYF.

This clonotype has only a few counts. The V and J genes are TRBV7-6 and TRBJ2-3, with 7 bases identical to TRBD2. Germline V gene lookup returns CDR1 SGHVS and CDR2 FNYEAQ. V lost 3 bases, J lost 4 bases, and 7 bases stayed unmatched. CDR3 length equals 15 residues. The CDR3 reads CASSLRTRSADTQYF. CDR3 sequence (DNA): TGTGCCAGCAGCTTGCGGACTAGGTCTGCAGATACGCAGTATTTT.

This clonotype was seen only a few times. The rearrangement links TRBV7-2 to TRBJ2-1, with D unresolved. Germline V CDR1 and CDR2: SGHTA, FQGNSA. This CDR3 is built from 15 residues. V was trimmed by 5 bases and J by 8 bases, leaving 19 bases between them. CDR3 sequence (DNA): TGTGCCAGCAGCCCCGCCAGACATAGCTGGCATGAGCAGTTCTTC. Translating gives CASSPARHSWHEQFF.